The rows below give T cell receptor beta chains drawn from one sample of a study of T cells after yellow fever vaccination. TCRdb recomputed calls from the 5' RACE reads with MiXCR, one row per CDR3 protein. The table has 110,000 to 150,000 distinct CDR3 sequences, under 8% seen once. Sequencing was performed on CD4+ T cells sorted from PBMCs, taken 10 days after the yellow fever booster vaccination. The receptor source for this set is a man aged 30-40 years who received the YFV17D yellow fever vaccine. Each CDR3 is given with its conserved first and last residue.

V gene	CDR3 protein
TRBV7-9	CASSKSDQPQHF
TRBV5-1	CASSDRQETQYF
TRBV4-3	CASSQEQLAGPPFF
TRBV20-1	CSAAQGTPYEQYF
TRBV21-1	CASSKARRSPLHF
TRBV5-1	CASSQGLAATGELFF
TRBV20-1	CSARVASARTGSYNEQFF
TRBV5-1	CASSSNTDNEQFF
TRBV3-1	CASSPQLAANEQFF
TRBV20-1	CSAIAIEKETQYF
TRBV20-1	CSAKSHISHSYNEQFF
TRBV29-1	CSVGRPVVMGGIYEQYF
TRBV5-6	CASSDPLRAGKEETQYF
TRBV20-1	CSATPPTAGKRNEQFF
TRBV7-2	CASRPPGLPTDTQYF